This T cell receptor beta chain was identified during a study of beta chain features in type 1 diabetes. Study-level findings and limits: Shortening that was moderate but significant affected the TCRB CDR3s of Type 1 diabetes patients in all four CD4+ subsets. PCR, the amplification step, might favor shorter templates, equally in patients and controls.

This clone was seen more than once but under ten times. Its antigen is currently unknown. Since all of the isolated RNA was reverse transcribed, expressed TCRB transcripts were what got sequenced. Some 3.6 million reads were obtained on average from naive, central memory and regulatory T cell samples. The protocol was immunoSEQ multiplex PCR, while the TCRdb copy is restricted to in-frame clones and leaves out a portion. The sample lists around 260,000 clones, around 25% seen once, with about 0.012% in the top ten. The germline V gene has CDR1 SQVTM and CDR2 ANQGSEA. This CDR3 has 14 amino acids. J lost 7 bases, V lost 6 bases, and 11 bases had no gene match.

The rearrangement uses TRBV29-1 and TRBJ2-3; 9 bases fit TRBD2. Input material: naive CD4+ T cells from blood. This clonotype was sampled from a woman aged 25 to 39 with type 1 diabetes. CDR3 in amino acids: CSVVRLAGHYTQYF. CDR3 sequence (DNA): TGCAGCGTGGTGCGGCTAGCGGGGCATTATACGCAGTATTTT.